Shown below are 23 T cell receptor beta chains from a single sample sequenced in a study of human T cells and chemical hapten exposure. TCRdb reanalysed the RACE reads using MiXCR and keeps one entry per CDR3 protein. Of fewer than 100,000 distinct CDR3 sequences in the sample, over 9.5% were seen once. Time point here: patch test 1, 2 weeks after DPC sensitization. Treatment specified: therapeutic diphenylcyclopropenone sensitization with weekly scalp DPC. Specimen: whole blood, collected in connection with sensitization to the hapten diphenylcyclopropenone (DPC). These receptors came from an older woman with alopecia areata. Some clones in this sample may be carry-over from other donors' samples.

This rearrangement joins TRBV14 to TRBJ1-5; D remains ambiguous. This CDR3 spans 15 amino acids. V lost 1 base to trimming and J lost 0 bases, with 7 bases between them. CDR1 and CDR2 from the germline V gene are SGHDN and FVKESK. This chain's CDR3 is CASSQVGGSNQPQHF. The CDR3 DNA sequence: TGTGCCAGCAGCCAAGTGGGCGGTAGCAATCAGCCCCAGCATTTT.

The chain combines TRBV5-1 with TRBJ1-5; TRBD1 agrees at 9 bases. With 4 bases clipped from V and 5 bases from J, the junction kept 4 bases outside the gene matches. Germline CDR1 SGHRS, CDR2 YFSETQ. The CDR3 is 14 amino acids. The CDR3 region has the DNA TGCGCCAGCAGCGAGGGACAGGGTGATCAGCCCCAGCATTTT. Protein sequence: CASSEGQGDQPQHF.

This clonotype has just a few counts. The V gene is TRBV5-4, the J gene TRBJ2-3, with D uncertain. Per the germline V gene, CDR1 is SGHNT and CDR2 is YYREEE (reference sequence). This CDR3 spans 13 amino acids. The V end lost 0 bases, the J end lost 2 bases, and 4 bases lay between the germline ends. The DNA of the CDR3 is TGTGCCAGCAGCTTGGGGAACACAGATACGCAGTATTTT. Amino acids: CASSLGNTDTQYF.

This clonotype was counted many times. The chain is built from TRBV7-3 and TRBJ2-2; 8 positions match TRBD2. Germline loops: CDR1 SGHTA, CDR2 FQGTGA. The CDR3 contains 16 residues. Trimming at V came to 4 bases and at J to 3 bases, leaving 7 bases not matched to a gene. The CDR3 loop reads CASSYSGAEHTGELFF. The CDR3 bases are TGTGCCAGCAGCTATAGCGGGGCGGAACACACCGGGGAGCTGTTTTTT.

This clonotype was seen repeatedly, ten times or more. The chain carries TRBV9 and TRBJ1-5; D unclear. Per the germline V gene, CDR1 is SGDLS and CDR2 is YYNGEE. The CDR3 covers 15 residues. V lost 0 bases to trimming and J lost 4 bases, with 11 bases between them. As DNA, the CDR3 is TGTGCCAGCAGCGTAGATGGTCGCAGAAATCAGCCCCAGCATTTT. Translated: CASSVDGRRNQPQHF.

The chain couples TRBV6-2 or TRBV6-3 to TRBJ1-2, with D possibly matching TRBD1 (5 bases). Germline CDR1 is MNHEY and CDR2 is SVGEGT. The CDR3 contains 14 residues. V lost 7 bases, J lost 4 bases, and 16 bases lay in between. The DNA of the CDR3 is TGTGCCAGCACCCCGGCCGGGGCCGGCTATGGCTACACCTTC. Translated: CASTPAGAGYGYTF.

This rearrangement joins TRBV12-5 to TRBJ1-5; D gene unclear. The germline V gene has CDR1 LGHNT and CDR2 FRNRAP. This CDR3 region has 13 residues. The V gene lost 2 bases and the J gene lost 1 base, with 3 bases spanning the gap. The CDR3, as DNA: TGTGCTAGTGGTTTGACCAGCAATCAGCCCCAGCATTTT. The encoded protein is CASGLTSNQPQHF. Complete variable domain (other parts from reference TRBV12-5 and TRBJ1-5): DARVTQTPRHKVTEMGQEVTMRCQPILGHNTVFWYRQTMMQGLELLAYFRNRAPLDDSGMPKDRFSAEMPDATLATLKIQPSEPRDSAVYFCASGLTSNQPQHFGDGTRLSIL.

Many counts were recorded for this clonotype. This chain joins TRBV6-6 and TRBJ1-1, with D perhaps TRBD1 (5 bases). The CDR3 is 13 residues long. Germline values: CDR1 MNHNY, CDR2 SVGAGI (reference sequence). For the CDR3, the DNA is TGTGCGGGAACGGGGCGGGAGAAAACTGAAGCTTTCTTT. This translates into CAGTGREKTEAFF.

This clonotype came up many times. The chain joins TRBV7-8 to TRBJ1-2; no definite D call. Trimming stripped 5 bases from V and 4 bases from J, with 14 bases between. CDR3 size: 14 residues. Germline CDR1 is SGHVS and CDR2 is FQNEAQ. Here the CDR3 DNA reads TGTGCCAGCAGCACGTCCGGTACGAGCTATGGCTACACCTTC. Residues: CASSTSGTSYGYTF.

This clonotype was seen a handful of times. V and J are TRBV12-5 and TRBJ1-1; D is possibly TRBD1 (6 bases). Germline CDR1 LGHNT, CDR2 FRNRAP. The ends were cut back, 1 base at V and 8 bases at J, with 11 bases in the middle. This CDR3 is 13 amino acids long. The CDR3 DNA is TGTGCTAGTGGTTTGGAAGGACAGATCGAAGCTTTCTTT. It is translated as CASGLEGQIEAFF. The complete variable domain, with remaining parts taken from reference TRBV12-5 and TRBJ1-1, reads DARVTQTPRHKVTEMGQEVTMRCQPILGHNTVFWYRQTMMQGLELLAYFRNRAPLDDSGMPKDRFSAEMPDATLATLKIQPSEPRDSAVYFCASGLEGQIEAFFGQGTRLTVV.

This clonotype was found a few times. The chain combines TRBV18 with TRBJ2-5, with D possibly matching TRBD2 (6 bases). The V gene's germline CDR1 is KGHSH and CDR2 LQKENI. Trimming cost V 4 bases and J 0 bases, with 6 bases left between them. There are 13 residues in the CDR3. The CDR3 is CASSRDYQETQYF. The CDR3 DNA reads as TGTGCCAGCTCACGGGACTACCAAGAGACCCAGTACTTC.

This chain links TRBV12-3 or TRBV12-4 with TRBJ1-1; the D gene is possibly TRBD1 (6 bases). V gave up 6 bases and J gave up 2 bases, with 16 bases separating them. This CDR3 has 15 amino acids. This CDR3 is CASRPQQGINTEAFF. The CDR3 DNA is TGTGCCAGCAGGCCCCAACAGGGAATCAACACTGAAGCTTTCTTT.

This sequence joins TRBV3-1 and TRBJ1-6; tentative D call: TRBD1 (5 bases). The CDR3 has 15 residues. V dropped 1 base and J dropped 8 bases, with 12 bases sitting between them. Looked up from germline, CDR1 is LGHDT and CDR2 is YNNKEL (reference sequence). The CDR3 region has the DNA TGTGCCAGCAGCCAAGTCGGGACCGAAGATTCACCCCTCCACTTT. It yields the protein CASSQVGTEDSPLHF.

This clonotype appeared many times. The rearrangement uses TRBV6-1 and TRBJ2-7, with a possible D match to TRBD1 (6 bases). The V gene lost 3 bases and the J gene lost 3 bases, with 9 bases spanning the gap. From germline, CDR1 is MNHNS and CDR2 SASEGT. CDR3 size: 13 residues. CDR3 coding DNA: TGTGCCAGCAGTGACAAGGGGGACTACGAGCAGTACTTC. It yields the protein CASSDKGDYEQYF.

This chain links TRBV27 with TRBJ2-1; TRBD1 might be the D (6 bases). Germline V gene lookup returns CDR1 MNHEY and CDR2 SMNVEV (reference sequence). V dropped 5 bases and J dropped 2 bases, with 16 bases sitting between them. The CDR3 extends over 16 amino acids. CDR3 sequence (DNA): TGTGCCAGCAGTCAAAGGACAGTTCCCCCCTACAATGAGCAGTTCTTC. It translates to CASSQRTVPPYNEQFF.

This clonotype appeared many times. V is TRBV5-1 and J is TRBJ2-2; D not resolved. This CDR3 has 14 amino acids. V was shortened by 9 bases and J by 6 bases, with 18 bases between the two germline ends. Germline V gene data show CDR1 as SGHRS and CDR2 as YFSETQ. The CDR3 DNA follows: TGCGCCACCCGAGGATACGGGCCGGCCGGGGAGCTGTTTTTT. Translation gives CATRGYGPAGELFF.

This clonotype has at least ten counts. The chain links TRBV12-3 or TRBV12-4 to TRBJ2-2; 11 bases are shared with TRBD2. Trimming cost V 3 bases and J 7 bases; bases outside gene matches: 7. The CDR3 is 16 residues long. The CDR3 region is CASSLGSGGAGGELFF. The DNA of the CDR3 is TGTGCCAGCAGTTTGGGTAGCGGGGGGGCCGGCGGGGAGCTGTTTTTT.

This clonotype came up a few times. The genes are TRBV9 and TRBJ1-6; maybe TRBD1 (5 bases). CDR3 length equals 15 residues. The germline V gene has CDR1 SGDLS and CDR2 YYNGEE. Trimming took 4 bases from V and 9 from J, leaving 17 bases between them. CDR3 DNA: TGTGCCAGCAGCCCTCAGGGCACTTGGGGTTCACCCCTCCACTTT. Its translation is CASSPQGTWGSPLHF.

Ten or more counts support this clonotype. V and J are TRBV6-1 and TRBJ1-5, with TRBD1 matching over 7 bases. Germline V gene sequence: CDR1 MNHNS, CDR2 SASEGT. V lost 3 bases, J lost 1 base, and 0 bases stayed unmatched. The CDR3 runs to 14 residues. In DNA, the CDR3 is TGTGCCAGCAGTGAGACAGGGAGCAATCAGCCCCAGCATTTT. Translation: CASSETGSNQPQHF.

This clonotype was observed a handful of times. The chain joins TRBV6-2 or TRBV6-3 to TRBJ2-7, with 10 bases matching TRBD1. The CDR3 spans 13 residues. Germline assignment: CDR1 MNHEY and CDR2 SVGEGT. The trim removed 10 bases at V and 3 bases at J, leaving 6 bases unmatched. CDR3: CAIWTGGIYEQYF. The CDR3 DNA reads as TGTGCCATCTGGACAGGGGGAATCTACGAGCAGTACTTC.

In this sample, this clonotype turned up a few times. This chain uses TRBV2 with TRBJ2-4; tentatively, D is TRBD2 (6 bases). The V gene lost 5 bases and the J gene lost 4 bases, with 18 bases spanning the gap. The CDR3 consists of 16 residues. Germline V lookup: CDR1 SNHLY, CDR2 FYNNEI. In DNA form, the CDR3 reads TGTGCCAGCAGTTCGAGGGACGCGGGGTCGAAAAACATTCAGTACTTC. It encodes CASSSRDAGSKNIQYF. The complete variable domain, with remaining parts taken from reference TRBV2 and TRBJ2-4, reads EPEVTQTPSHQVTQMGQEVILRCVPISNHLYFYWYRQILGQKVEFLVSFYNNEISEKSEIFDDQFSVERPDGSNFTLKIRSTKLEDSAMYFCASSSRDAGSKNIQYFGAGTRLSVL.

On this clonotype itself: A read error may produce the germline difference seen at one junction end. This chain uses TRBV3-1 with TRBJ2-7, with 11 positions matching TRBD1. The CDR3 length is 13 residues. Germline values: CDR1 LGHDT, CDR2 YNNKEL (reference sequence). The CDR3 DNA reads as TGTGCCAGCAGCCAGACGAACCAGGGACAGGGGGTTTTC. The encoded protein is CASSQTNQGQGVF.

This clonotype turned up a few times. The V call is TRBV3-1, the J call TRBJ1-5; a possible D gene is TRBD1 (6 bases). V was cut by 4 bases and J by 1 base, with 14 bases left in between. Germline V CDR1 and CDR2: LGHDT, YNNKEL (reference sequence). This CDR3 is built from 16 residues. CDR3 residues: CASSPSTGASNQPQHF. The CDR3 region has the DNA TGTGCCAGCAGCCCCTCGACGGGGGCAAGCAATCAGCCCCAGCATTTT.